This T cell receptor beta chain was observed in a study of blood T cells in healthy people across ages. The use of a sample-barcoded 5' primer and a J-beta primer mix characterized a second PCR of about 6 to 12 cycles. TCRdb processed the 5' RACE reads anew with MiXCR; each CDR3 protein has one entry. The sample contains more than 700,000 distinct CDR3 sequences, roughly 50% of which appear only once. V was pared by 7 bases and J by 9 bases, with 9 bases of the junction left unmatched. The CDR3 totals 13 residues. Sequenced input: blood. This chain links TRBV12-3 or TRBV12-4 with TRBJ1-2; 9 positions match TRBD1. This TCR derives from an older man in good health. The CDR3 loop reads CASTWTGAFRYTF. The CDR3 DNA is TGTGCCAGCACCTGGACAGGGGCGTTTCGCTACACCTTC.